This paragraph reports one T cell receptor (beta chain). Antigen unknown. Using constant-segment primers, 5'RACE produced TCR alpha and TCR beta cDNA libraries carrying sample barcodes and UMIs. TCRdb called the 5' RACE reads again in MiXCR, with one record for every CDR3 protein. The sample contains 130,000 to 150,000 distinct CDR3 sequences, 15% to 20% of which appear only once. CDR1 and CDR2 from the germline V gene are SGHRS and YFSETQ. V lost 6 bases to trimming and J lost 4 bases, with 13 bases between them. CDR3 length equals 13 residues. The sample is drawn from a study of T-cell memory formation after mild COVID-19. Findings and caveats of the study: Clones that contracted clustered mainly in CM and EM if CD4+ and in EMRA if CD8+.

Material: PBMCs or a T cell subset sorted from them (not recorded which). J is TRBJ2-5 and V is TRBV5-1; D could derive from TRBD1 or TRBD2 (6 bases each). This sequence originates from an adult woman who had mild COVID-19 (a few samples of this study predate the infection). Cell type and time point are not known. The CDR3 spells CASTAEGVETQYF. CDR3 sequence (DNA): TGCGCCAGCACGGCGGAGGGGGTAGAGACCCAGTACTTC. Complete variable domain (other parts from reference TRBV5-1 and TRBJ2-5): KAGVTQTPRYLIKTRGQQVTLSCSPISGHRSVSWYQQTPGQGLQFLFEYFSETQRNKGNFPGRFSGRQFSNSRSEMNVSTLELGDSALYLCASTAEGVETQYFGPGTRLLVL.